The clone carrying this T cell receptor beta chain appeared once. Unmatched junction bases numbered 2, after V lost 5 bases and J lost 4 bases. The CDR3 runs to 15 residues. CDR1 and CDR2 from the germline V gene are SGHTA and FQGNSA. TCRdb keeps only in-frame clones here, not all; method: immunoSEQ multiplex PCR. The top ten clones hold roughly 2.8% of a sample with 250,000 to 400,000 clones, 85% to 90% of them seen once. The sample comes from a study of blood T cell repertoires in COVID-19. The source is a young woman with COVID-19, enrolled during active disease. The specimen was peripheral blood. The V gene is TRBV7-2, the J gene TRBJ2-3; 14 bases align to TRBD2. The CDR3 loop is CASSKGLAGADTQYF. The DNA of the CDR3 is TGTGCCAGCAGCAAGGGACTAGCGGGAGCAGATACGCAGTATTTT.